Included here is one T cell receptor (beta chain) sequence, with context. Some clones are missing from TCRdb's copy, which holds only in-frame ones; the method was immunoSEQ multiplex PCR. The table has under 65,000 clones, less than 95% seen once. The data were obtained in a study of control samples from healthy donors and cancer patients. The CDR3 runs to 16 residues. CDR1 is SGHRS and CDR2 is YFSETQ in the germline V gene. The V and J ends lost 3 bases and 0 bases respectively, with 13 bases between them. Sequencing was done on a sample of PBMCs. The chain combines TRBV5-1 with TRBJ2-4, with D perhaps TRBD2 (6 bases). The sequence came from a man aged 25-45 years with colorectal cancer. CDR3 coding DNA: TGCGCCAGCAGCTCGGGGGAGATCCTAGCCAAAAACATTCAGTACTTC. It is translated as CASSSGEILAKNIQYF.